This T cell receptor beta chain was captured by sequencing in a study of shared clonotypes between healthy human individuals (dated by TCRdb to 2018 to 2021). Describing the broader study: The cohort included three men and two women between 18 and 49 years of age. Each donor's leukapheresis produced roughly between about 0.9 and 9.5 billion PBMCs. Different laboratories and diverse techniques were used to prepare libraries and sequence TCR repertoires, to increase sequencing depth and limit assay-specific biases. Blood TCR repertoires of roughly five healthy adults were deeply sequenced to estimate repertoire size and the extent of clonotype sharing between individuals. Per donor, three plates each were used for CD4 naive and CD4 memory, two for CD8 naive, and one for CD8 memory.

Donors were healthy HIV-negative adults with no recently reported acute infections or vaccinations. All donors were Caucasian adults living in Nashville, Tennessee, USA. CD4+ T cells were enriched by magnetic negative selection; naive cells were then positively selected on CD45RA, and the negative fraction formed the memory subset. Blood was obtained by leukapheresis, after which PBMCs were separated by Ficoll-Histopaque density gradient centrifugation and cryopreserved in liquid nitrogen vapor phase. Analytical flow cytometry was used to check the purity and quantity of every magnetically sorted T cell population. From each sorted fraction, genomic DNA was isolated and quantified by UV absorbance on a Nanodrop 2000c. On the study overall, not on this receptor specifically: Sampling was restricted to blood, and TCR repertoires in tissue are likely to differ from TCR repertoires in blood. Based on pairwise subsampling, the degree of clonotype sharing among donors was expected to be affected by sequencing depth. Compared with non-shared clonotypes, clonotypes shared by all four sorted-subset donors had higher generation probabilities. Rarefaction of sorted-subset datasets indicated incomplete sequencing despite the large sequencing depth. Larger estimated clonotype richness was generally found for naive subsets than for memory subsets. About 5% of naive CD4, roughly 3.5% of naive CD8, 2.3% of memory CD4, and about 0.4% of memory CD8 clonotypes were shared across several donors. Because the study included a small number of donors, the genetic and exposure-history diversity represented was limited.

On this clone: No cognate antigen has been identified for it. Base qualities are not recorded, but no much larger clone differs from it by a single base.

Using the deep immunoSEQ assay, TCR CDR3 regions were amplified from genomic DNA by multiplex PCR. Extracted genomic DNA from each cell subset was spread evenly across all wells of several immunoSEQ 96-well plates, with each plate serving as a replicate. For sorted subsets, each replicate PCR was loaded with approximately 0.2 ug genomic DNA, equivalent to 30,000 or so T cell genomes. The purified libraries were quantified using a Qubit 3.0 fluorometer, sized with a Bioanalyzer 2100, and then quantified again using the KAPA Library Quantification kit. Every immunoSEQ 96-well plate was sequenced on a dedicated single-read 150-cycle Illumina NextSeq 550 flow cell. The paper's data handling went like this. The immunoSEQ output contained only junctional sequences without quality scores, so filtering could not match that applied to full-length reads. Sequences were annotated with PyIR, a Python wrapper for IgBLAST v1.9, and V/J genes and CDR3 were assigned using IMGT germline references. Reads were removed for weak V/J assignments (E-value above 1e-6), missing CDR3, stop codons, out-of-frame junctions, or ambiguous translated residues. A V3J clonotype was defined by an identical inferred V gene, J gene, and CDR3 amino acid sequence. Percentage overlap between repertoires was computed as shared unique clonotypes divided by the size of the smaller repertoire. Repertoire richness was assessed with RTK rarefaction, the Chao1 estimator, and Recon v2.1 estimates of unobserved clonotypes. Generation probabilities for all TCRbeta clonotypes obtained by the gDNA method from a handful of donors were computed using OLGA. TCRdb retrieved this table from immuneACCESS and kept in-frame rearrangements only. Not all clones are present; in checked studies, unresolved V genes account for under half, and no reason is known for the remainder. V, J and clone size are those of that table, while D and trimming were read from the DNA. This sample has under 600,000 clones in its table, and about 97% of those were observed once. Of the sample, roughly 0.055% falls within the top ten clones.

The sequencing input was naive CD4+ T cells sorted from blood. Sample cell subset or site, as interpreted from the label and publication: CD45RA+ positively selected. This sequence originates from a woman aged 25 to 39 in good health.

The nucleotide sequence is TGTGCCAGCAGCACGGGCCCATACTTCTTCTCCTCTGGAAACACCATATATTTT. Translated, it gives CASSTGPYFFSSGNTIYF. The chain is made from TRBV5-6 and TRBJ1-3, with the D gene call left open. The CDR3 goes from the cysteine to the phenylalanine over 18 residues. Left in the record is the CDR3 DNA by itself, 54 bases read in frame from the first base. V is pared back by 4 bases and J by 0 bases, with 20 bases lying between the germline termini. CDR1 and CDR2 (SGHDT, YYEEEE) derive from the germline V gene.